These T cell receptor beta chains were read from a single sample in a study of control samples from healthy donors and cancer patients. Using immunoSEQ multiplex PCR, the repertoire was profiled, and TCRdb retains in-frame clones only, with some absent. The table lists some 150,000 clones, around 92% of them singletons. Sequencing used blood. The source of these receptors is a man aged 30 to 39 in good health. Both conserved end residues are part of each CDR3. The order of the fields is V gene, J gene, clone size, D gene, CDR3 protein, CDR3 DNA. The D gene is left open where the match is weak. Rows give clone size only sometimes, using once, few, many, or a class for an expanded clone.

TRBV28	TRBJ1-2	.	.	CASSVGQYGYTF	TGTGCCAGCAGTGTCGGACAGTATGGCTACACCTTC
TRBV10-1	TRBJ2-2	once	TRBD2	CASSETGTSGGRVSGELFF	TGCGCCAGCAGTGAAACCGGGACTAGCGGGGGGCGGGTGTCCGGGGAGCTGTTTTTT
TRBV6-6	TRBJ1-1	.	.	CASSYLENTEAFF	TGTGCCAGCAGTTACTTGGAGAACACTGAAGCTTTCTTT
TRBV5-1	TRBJ1-4	.	TRBD1	CASSLGGQGLEKLFF	TGCGCCAGCAGCTTGGGGGGACAGGGATTGGAAAAACTGTTTTTT
TRBV24-1	TRBJ1-5	.	.	CATGETGSNQPQHF	TGTGCCACCGGGGAAACAGGGAGCAATCAGCCCCAGCATTTT
TRBV18	TRBJ2-7	.	.	CASSPPTSLYEQYF	TGTGCCAGCTCACCACCGACCAGTCTCTACGAGCAGTACTTC
TRBV7-2	TRBJ2-3	.	TRBD2	CASSSAGSTDTQYF	TGTGCCAGCAGCTCAGCGGGGAGCACAGATACGCAGTATTTT
TRBV11-2	TRBJ1-3	.	.	CASSLGRGNTIYF	TGTGCCAGCAGCTTAGGAAGGGGAAACACCATATATTTT
TRBV6-5	TRBJ2-1	.	.	CASRADSAYNEQFF	TGTGCCAGCAGGGCGGACAGTGCCTACAATGAGCAGTTCTTC
TRBV5-6	TRBJ2-7	.	TRBD1	CASSLGQGAYEQYF	TGTGCCAGCAGCTTGGGTCAGGGGGCCTACGAGCAGTACTTC
TRBV7-9	TRBJ2-7	.	TRBD1	CASSARTGPGDEQYF	TGTGCCAGCAGCGCGAGGACAGGGCCCGGGGACGAGCAGTACTTC
TRBV5-1	TRBJ2-3	.	TRBD2	CASTLAGGNTDTQYF	TGCGCCAGCACACTAGCGGGGGGGAACACAGATACGCAGTATTTT
TRBV30	TRBJ1-1	.	.	CAWTLTANTEAFF	TGTGCCTGGACCCTAACAGCGAACACTGAAGCTTTCTTT
TRBV2	TRBJ2-7	.	.	CASSLPQAPYEQYF	TGTGCCAGCAGTCTCCCCCAGGCCCCCTACGAGCAGTACTTC
TRBV25-1	TRBJ1-5	.	TRBD1	CASSADREVQPQHF	TGTGCCAGCAGTGCGGACAGGGAAGTTCAGCCCCAGCATTTT
TRBV6-5	TRBJ1-1	.	.	CASSYSGYQSNTEAFF	TGTGCCAGCAGTTACTCGGGGTACCAGTCGAACACTGAAGCTTTCTTT
TRBV27	TRBJ1-1	.	.	CASSFSPRANTEAFF	TGTGCCAGCAGTTTCTCGCCCCGGGCAAACACTGAAGCTTTCTTT
TRBV5-1	TRBJ1-2	.	.	CASSLSTTYGYTF	TGCGCCAGCAGCTTGTCCACAACCTATGGCTACACCTTC
TRBV7-2	TRBJ2-7	.	.	CASSLNSYEQYF	TGTGCCAGCAGCTTAAATTCCTACGAGCAGTACTTC
TRBV6-1	TRBJ2-1	.	TRBD2	CASSEVRGGQFF	TGTGCCAGCAGTGAAGTCCGGGGGGGGCAGTTCTTC
TRBV5-1	TRBJ2-7	.	.	CASSSESIEQYF	TGCGCCAGCAGCTCTGAGTCTATAGAGCAGTACTTC
TRBV27	TRBJ1-6	.	.	CASSLSFRLGNSPLHF	TGTGCCAGCAGTTTATCGTTTCGACTGGGTAATTCACCCCTCCACTTT
TRBV27	TRBJ2-6	few	.	CASSLQQGGTSGANVLTF	TGTGCCAGCAGTTTACAACAGGGTGGAACCTCTGGGGCCAACGTCCTGACTTTC
TRBV7-9	TRBJ1-3	.	.	CASSSEFSGNTIYF	TGTGCCAGCAGCTCCGAGTTCTCTGGAAACACCATATATTTT
TRBV27	TRBJ1-1	.	.	CASSFSTNTEAFF	TGTGCCAGCAGTTTTTCGACTAACACTGAAGCTTTCTTT
TRBV5-3	TRBJ1-1	.	.	CARSSPRCVNTEAFF	TGTGCCAGAAGCTCCCCCCGGTGTGTGAACACTGAAGCTTTCTTT
TRBV7-7	TRBJ2-2	many	.	CASSLRINTGELFF	TGTGCCAGCAGCTTAAGGATAAACACCGGGGAGCTGTTTTTT
TRBV1	TRBJ2-2	.	.	CTSSQPWGHGPGELFF	TGCACCAGCAGCCAGCCTTGGGGACATGGGCCCGGGGAGCTGTTTTTT
TRBV7-9	TRBJ2-6	once	.	CASSLPNPDVYSGANVLTF	TGTGCCAGCAGCTTACCCAACCCCGACGTCTACTCTGGGGCCAACGTCCTGACTTTC
TRBV4-1	TRBJ1-2	.	.	CASSQEQQRTYGYTF	TGCGCCAGCAGCCAAGAGCAACAGAGGACGTATGGCTACACCTTC
TRBV6-5	TRBJ1-4	.	TRBD1	CASSYQGGEKLFF	TGTGCCAGCAGTTACCAGGGGGGTGAAAAACTGTTTTTT
TRBV27	TRBJ2-3	.	TRBD1	CASTARGSGTDTQYF	TGTGCCAGCACAGCCAGGGGGTCGGGAACAGATACGCAGTATTTT
TRBV9	TRBJ2-1	.	TRBD2	CASSVVLAGGQNEQFF	TGTGCCAGCAGCGTAGTGCTAGCGGGGGGGCAGAATGAGCAGTTCTTC
TRBV7-2	TRBJ2-7	.	.	CASSRGGGEQYF	TGTGCCAGCAGCCGAGGTGGTGGCGAGCAGTACTTC
TRBV28	TRBJ1-2	.	TRBD1	CASSLRGQGVTNYGYTF	TGTGCCAGCAGTTTACGCGGACAGGGAGTAACTAACTATGGCTACACCTTC
TRBV3-1/TRBV3-2	TRBJ2-3	.	TRBD2	CASMGLAGRTDTQYF	TGTGCCAGCATGGGACTAGCGGGGCGCACAGATACGCAGTATTTT
TRBV27	TRBJ1-5	.	TRBD1	CASTLKRGQGVRDYSNQPQHF	TGTGCCAGCACCCTCAAAAGAGGACAGGGGGTAAGAGATTATAGCAATCAGCCCCAGCATTTT
TRBV18	TRBJ2-2	.	TRBD1	CASSQQGANTGELFF	TGTGCCAGCTCGCAACAGGGGGCGAACACCGGGGAGCTGTTTTTT
TRBV25-1	TRBJ1-1	.	TRBD1	CASSEGTGDTEAFF	TGTGCCAGCAGTGAAGGGACAGGGGACACTGAAGCTTTCTTT
TRBV5-4	TRBJ2-3	.	.	CASSLGGEHTQYF	TGTGCCAGCAGCTTAGGAGGAGAACATACGCAGTATTTT
TRBV2	TRBJ2-1	.	.	CASTERVYNEQFF	TGTGCCAGCACCGAGCGGGTATACAATGAGCAGTTCTTC
TRBV7-9	TRBJ1-6	.	.	CASTDRDIRGYNSPLHF	TGTGCCAGCACCGATCGGGACATCCGAGGGTATAATTCACCCCTCCACTTT
TRBV9	TRBJ1-2	once	.	CASSRLYGYTF	TGTGCCAGCAGTAGGCTCTATGGCTACACCTTC
TRBV29-1	TRBJ2-2	.	TRBD1	CSVEGTGRNTGELFF	TGCAGCGTCGAGGGGACAGGGAGGAACACCGGGGAGCTGTTTTTT
TRBV7-9	TRBJ1-1	.	.	CASRPGEFTEAFF	TGTGCCAGCAGGCCGGGGGAATTCACTGAAGCTTTCTTT
TRBV9	TRBJ1-2	.	.	CASSIQGRGYTF	TGTGCCAGCAGCATCCAGGGGAGAGGCTACACCTTC
TRBV5-1	TRBJ1-1	.	TRBD1	CASSFRQGGGNTEAFF	TGCGCCAGCAGCTTCCGACAGGGCGGGGGTAACACTGAAGCTTTCTTT